Listed here are 11 T cell receptor beta chains from one sample, sequenced in a study of blood T cell repertoires in COVID-19. Measured with immunoSEQ multiplex PCR; TCRdb has only the in-frame clones, and not every one. The sample carries around 76,000 clones, approximately 80% recorded once. Sequenced sample: peripheral blood. These receptors came from a man aged 50 or older with COVID-19, enrolled during active disease.

The V call is TRBV11-3, the J call TRBJ2-7, with 7 bases lining up with TRBD2. CDR3 length: 14 amino acids. Germline values: CDR1 SGHNT, CDR2 YENEEA. With V trimmed by 4 bases and J by 6 bases, 9 bases remained unmatched. As DNA, the CDR3 is TGTGCCAGCAGCTCCCACCGACTAGCATCCGAGCAGTACTTC. Translation: CASSSHRLASEQYF.

The chain links TRBV11-2 to TRBJ2-7, with D hard to call. CDR3 length: 13 residues. V was clipped by 1 base and J by 6 bases, with 10 bases between them. Germline V gene lookup returns CDR1 SGHAT and CDR2 FQNNGV. CDR3 nucleotides: TGTGCCAGCAGCTTAGCGGTCGGGTTCGAGCAGTACTTC. As protein: CASSLAVGFEQYF.

This rearrangement joins TRBV10-3 to TRBJ1-5, with D unresolved. Trimming stripped 5 bases from V and 4 bases from J, with 9 bases between. CDR3 size: 13 residues. Germline V lookup: CDR1 ENHRY, CDR2 SYGVKD. CDR3 residues: CAISQAENQPQHF. In nucleotides, the CDR3 is TGTGCCATCAGTCAGGCAGAGAATCAGCCCCAGCATTTT.

This chain connects TRBV4-2 to TRBJ2-5; a possible D gene is TRBD2 (5 bases). V lost 1 base, J lost 2 bases, and 11 bases lay in between. Germline V gives CDR1 LGHNA, CDR2 YNFKEQ. CDR3 size: 15 residues. CDR3 amino acids: CASSQGTVGQETQYF. CDR3 coding DNA: TGTGCCAGCAGCCAAGGGACTGTCGGTCAAGAGACCCAGTACTTC.

The chain has TRBV29-1 and TRBJ1-4; D ambiguous. V lost 5 bases and J 9 bases, leaving 13 bases between the germline ends. This CDR3 spans 12 amino acids. The germline V gene encodes CDR1 SQVTM and CDR2 ANQGSEA. CDR3 nucleotides: TGCAGCGTTTGGAGCTTCTCGAAAAAACTGTTTTTT. This codes for CSVWSFSKKLFF.

The V call is TRBV5-6, the J call TRBJ1-6, with TRBD1 identical over 8 bases. Losses at the gene ends were 2 bases for V and 9 bases for J; bases not matched to a gene: 4. The CDR3 covers 14 residues. Germline CDR1 SGHDT, CDR2 YYEEEE. The CDR3 region is CASSFTGGISPLHF. Here the CDR3 DNA reads TGTGCCAGCAGCTTCACAGGGGGTATTTCACCCCTCCACTTT.

This clone came up a few times. This chain connects TRBV19 to TRBJ1-1; TRBD1 agrees at 7 bases. J lost 3 bases, V lost 5 bases, and 12 bases had no gene match. The germline CDR1 and CDR2 sequences are LNHDA and SQIVND (reference sequence). The CDR3 loop spans 16 amino acids. The DNA of the CDR3 is TGTGCCAGTAGTCCCTACTCAGGGGGACGAGACACTGAAGCTTTCTTT. Translated: CASSPYSGGRDTEAFF.

This sequence joins TRBV6-5 and TRBJ2-7, with 8 bases lining up with TRBD1. CDR3 length: 15 residues. CDR1 and CDR2 from the germline V gene are MNHEY and SVGAGI. V lost 2 bases to trimming and J lost 3 bases; unmatched junction nucleotides: 6. The CDR3 here is CASSYQGGQGYEQYF. CDR3 sequence (DNA): TGTGCCAGCAGTTACCAAGGAGGACAGGGCTACGAGCAGTACTTC.

The chain employs TRBV5-4 and TRBJ2-7; 10 bases are shared with TRBD2. The V and J ends lost 4 bases and 4 bases, in that order; junction bases with no gene match: 5. CDR3 length: 14 residues. Germline values: CDR1 SGHNT, CDR2 YYREEE (reference sequence). The CDR3 protein is CASSELAGKYEQYF. The CDR3 coding sequence is TGTGCCAGCAGCGAACTAGCGGGAAAATACGAGCAGTACTTC.

The V gene is TRBV5-1, the J gene TRBJ1-1, with 10 bases that match TRBD1. This CDR3 is built from 14 residues. The V segment lost 4 bases and the J segment 1 base; nucleotides outside the gene matches: 1. Germline values: CDR1 SGHRS, CDR2 YFSETQ. The CDR3 here is CASSRDRGNTEAFF. The CDR3 DNA follows: TGCGCCAGCAGCCGGGACAGGGGGAACACTGAAGCTTTCTTT.

The V and J genes are TRBV18 and TRBJ1-4, with D maybe TRBD1 (5 bases). The CDR3 covers 14 residues. The V gene's germline CDR1 is KGHSH and CDR2 LQKENI. V lost 6 bases to trimming and J lost 7 bases, with 15 bases between them. CDR3: CASSESRVGEKLFF. The DNA of the CDR3 is TGTGCCAGCTCCGAGAGCAGGGTCGGTGAAAAACTGTTTTTT. The complete variable domain, with remaining parts taken from reference TRBV18 and TRBJ1-4, reads NAGVMQNPRHLVRRRGQEARLRCSPMKGHSHVYWYRQLPEEGLKFMVYLQKENIIDESGMPKERFSAEFPKEGPSILRIQQVVRGDSAAYFCASSESRVGEKLFFGSGTQLSVL.